Shown below are 11 T cell receptor beta chains from a single sample sequenced in a study of regulatory T cells in long-lasting Graves disease. With iRepertoire HTBI primers and Arm-PCR of CDR3 regions, TCR beta libraries were built. TCRdb recomputed calls from the multiplex PCR reads with MiXCR, one row per CDR3 protein. The sample includes around 320,000 distinct CDR3 sequences, roughly a sixth of them seen just once. Described time point: newly diagnosed GD, antithyroid drugs for less than 3 months. RNA extracted from PBMCs served as the sequencing template. These data were likewise used in another study, on T cells in Graves' hyperthyroidism and ophthalmopathy.

The sequences come from peripheral blood mononuclear cells (PBMCs), collected at new diagnosis, from a patient treated with antithyroid drugs. The origin of the receptors is a man aged 40-50 years with Graves disease.

This clonotype was observed a few times. This CDR3 is CASSFHHTDTQYF. The CDR3 coding sequence is TGTGCCAGCAGCTTCCACCACACAGATACGCAGTATTTT. The chain links TRBV11-3 to TRBJ2-3; D unresolved. Germline CDR1 reads SGHNT; CDR2 reads YENEEA. V was pared by 3 bases and J by 2 bases, with 6 bases between. The CDR3 length is 13 residues.

This chain joins TRBV6-1 and TRBJ2-2, with a tentative D call TRBD1 (5 bases). The CDR3 length is 14 residues. V was cut by 6 bases and J by 1 base, with 9 bases left in between. Germline V gene sequence: CDR1 MNHNS, CDR2 SASEGT. This CDR3 reads CASSGHVNTGELFF. DNA for the CDR3: TGTGCCAGCAGCGGACACGTGAACACCGGGGAGCTGTTTTTT.

The genes are TRBV10-3 and TRBJ1-2, with a tentative D call TRBD1 (6 bases). Per germline, CDR1 ENHRY and CDR2 SYGVKD. Trimming pared 2 bases from V and 7 bases from J, leaving 8 bases between. This CDR3 region has 12 residues. The CDR3: CAISEPTGGYTF. The CDR3 nucleotides read TGTGCCATCAGTGAGCCGACAGGTGGCTACACCTTC.

The table lists this clonotype with many counts. This chain's CDR3 is CASSLYRTGSMNEQYF. CDR3 DNA sequence: TGCGCCAGCAGCCTTTATCGGACAGGGAGTATGAACGAGCAGTACTTC. The chain combines TRBV5-1 with TRBJ2-7; 8 bases map to TRBD1. Looked up from germline, CDR1 is SGHRS and CDR2 is YFSETQ. Trimming took 4 bases from V and 5 from J; bases not matched to a gene: 14. The CDR3 runs to 16 residues.

In this sample, this clonotype turned up a few times. V gene TRBV6-2 or TRBV6-3 combines with J gene TRBJ2-7; tentatively, D is TRBD1 or TRBD2 (5 bases each). Germline V gene sequence: CDR1 MNHEY, CDR2 SVGEGT. The length of the CDR3 is 15 residues. With 6 bases removed from V and 6 bases from J, the gap between germline ends came to 21 bases. The CDR3 region has the DNA TGTGCCAGCAGCCTTCCGGGACGCTCCTCGAGCGAGCAGTACTTC. This translates into CASSLPGRSSSEQYF.

This clonotype showed up many times. The V call is TRBV30, the J call TRBJ1-1; 7 bases are a match to TRBD1. CDR3 length: 14 residues. The V gene end was trimmed by 3 bases and the J gene end by 0 bases; junction bases not matched to a gene: 4. Per germline, CDR1 GTSNPN and CDR2 SVGIG (reference sequence). CDR3 sequence reads: CAWRRQGMNTEAFF. CDR3 DNA sequence: TGTGCCTGGAGAAGACAGGGAATGAACACTGAAGCTTTCTTT.

This clonotype was seen many times. The chain couples TRBV19 to TRBJ1-4; TRBD1 agrees at 7 bases. V was pared by 8 bases and J by 15 bases, with 18 bases of the junction left unmatched. Germline V gives CDR1 LNHDA, CDR2 SQIVND (reference sequence). The CDR3 has 14 residues. CDR3 nucleotide sequence: TGTGCCAGTGACGCTCAGGGGGACCGACCGAAGATGTTTTTT. Residues: CASDAQGDRPKMFF.

This clonotype has ten or more counts. The rearrangement links TRBV2 to TRBJ1-5; D call uncertain. There are 14 residues in the CDR3. Germline assignment: CDR1 SNHLY and CDR2 FYNNEI. The V and J ends lost 7 bases and 4 bases respectively, with 14 bases between them. The CDR3 protein is CASTFLRGNQPQHF. For the CDR3, the DNA is TGTGCCAGCACTTTCCTCCGGGGTAATCAGCCCCAGCATTTT. The variable domain in full, completed from reference TRBV2 and TRBJ1-5, reads EPEVTQTPSHQVTQMGQEVILRCVPISNHLYFYWYRQILGQKVEFLVSFYNNEISEKSEIFDDQFSVERPDGSNFTLKIRSTKLEDSAMYFCASTFLRGNQPQHFGDGTRLSIL.

This clonotype was recorded at least ten times. The genes are TRBV27 and TRBJ2-5, with a tentative D call TRBD2 (5 bases). From germline, CDR1 is MNHEY and CDR2 SMNVEV (reference sequence). The CDR3 spans 12 residues. V was cut by 3 bases and J by 5 bases, with 7 bases left in between. CDR3 DNA: TGTGCCAGCAGTTTTGAGGGTGAGACCCAGTACTTC. Translating gives CASSFEGETQYF.

This clonotype appeared many times. This chain joins TRBV27 and TRBJ2-7, with D perhaps TRBD1 (6 bases). Deletions cut 4 bases from V and 3 bases from J, with 22 bases between. The CDR3 has 17 residues. Germline V CDR1 and CDR2: MNHEY, SMNVEV (reference sequence). The CDR3 DNA sequence: TGTGCCAGCAGTTCAACGGCCGGGACACAAGAAGACTACGAGCAGTACTTC. Protein sequence: CASSSTAGTQEDYEQYF.

This clonotype was detected only a few times. The chain carries TRBV27 and TRBJ1-1, with 7 positions matching TRBD1. Trimming removed 1 base from V and 8 bases from J; junction bases left unmatched: 7. The CDR3 sequence is 14 residues long. Germline CDR1 is MNHEY and CDR2 is SMNVEV (reference sequence). CDR3 nucleotide sequence: TGTGCCAGCAGTTTATTACAGGGGAAAGGAGAAGCTTTCTTT. This translates into CASSLLQGKGEAFF.